This T cell receptor beta chain was profiled in a study of circulating tumor DNA in untreated peripheral T-cell lymphoma. The germline V gene has CDR1 WSHSY and CDR2 SAAADI. Trimming stripped 10 bases from V and 7 bases from J, with 14 bases between. The CDR3 has 13 residues. Sequencing used immunoSEQ multiplex PCR; TCRdb keeps in-frame clones, though not all of them. This sample carries 9,500 to 13,000 clones, about three quarters of them seen once, and the ten largest clones take around a third. The V call is TRBV10-2, the J call TRBJ1-6; D is perhaps TRBD1 (5 bases). This receptor was obtained from a human donor with peripheral T-cell lymphoma. Material for sequencing was tumor tissue. The CDR3 loop is CATVGGGNSPLHF. The DNA of the CDR3 is TGCGCCACCGTGGGGGGAGGGAATTCACCCCTCCACTTT.